This paragraph reports one T cell receptor (beta chain). Its specificity is unknown. As to time point: week 47, end of study. The content of each vaccine dose was 300 ug of mutant IDH1 20-mer peptide, and topical imiquimod accompanied it. In weeks 1, 3, 5, 7, 11, 15, 19 and 23, patients were immunized, eight times in all. Each donor presented with a new WHO grade 3 or 4 astrocytoma that tested IDH1-mutant and showed ATRX loss. The entry originates in a study of a mutant IDH1 vaccine in newly diagnosed glioma. About the study: Most patients had radiochemotherapy with temozolomide before enrollment; others had one alone.

This table comes from immunoSEQ multiplex PCR, and its TCRdb copy is limited to in-frame clones, with some not included. Of tens of thousands of clones in the sample, around 83% were seen once. There are 16 residues in the CDR3. Unmatched junction bases numbered 11, after V lost 9 bases and J lost 0 bases. The germline V gene encodes CDR1 LNHDA and CDR2 SQIVND (reference sequence). This rearrangement joins TRBV19 to TRBJ2-3; 8 bases are shared with TRBD2. Sequencing was performed on PBMCs, taken from a glioma patient whose treatment included an IDH1 peptide vaccine. The TCR sequence derives from a man aged 30 to 39 with glioma. The CDR3 nucleotides are TGTGCCAGCCGGGTGCGGGGGGTAACTAGCACAGATACGCAGTATTTT. Encoded protein: CASRVRGVTSTDTQYF. The whole variable domain, filled in from reference TRBV19 and TRBJ2-3, reads DGGITQSPKYLFRKEGQNVTLSCEQNLNHDAMYWYRQDPGQGLRLIYYSQIVNDFQKGDIAEGYSVSREKKESFPLTVTSAQKNPTAFYLCASRVRGVTSTDTQYFGPGTRLTVL.